This TCR beta chain was sequenced for a study of T cell repertoires in cytomegalovirus infection. As for the study in general: Alongside well-studied HLA-B-restricted CMV epitopes, recently identified HLA-C-restricted CMV epitopes were also used. Matching HLA type and CMV infection were both indicated by public TCR beta signatures.

Trimming cost V 0 bases and J 5 bases; bases outside gene matches: 14. CDR1 and CDR2 from the germline V gene are MNHEY and SVGAGI. The CDR3 is 18 residues long. Each CDR3 protein gets one entry after TCRdb re-called the reads with MiXCR. The sample lists about 770,000 distinct CDR3 sequences; approximately 32% were seen once. This clonotype was seen a handful of times. Its target is not known. This chain uses TRBV6-5 with TRBJ2-3; TRBD2 agrees at 7 bases. This receptor was identified in a human donor in good health (CMV status not recorded). Some clones in this sample may be carry-over from other donors' samples. The material was cultured CD8+ T cells from PBMCs, obtained from culture after CMV antigen stimulation. DNA for the CDR3: TGTGCCAGCAGTTACTCAGCCTTTAGTGGGGGGGAGAAAGATACGCAGTATTTT. Its translation is CASSYSAFSGGEKDTQYF.